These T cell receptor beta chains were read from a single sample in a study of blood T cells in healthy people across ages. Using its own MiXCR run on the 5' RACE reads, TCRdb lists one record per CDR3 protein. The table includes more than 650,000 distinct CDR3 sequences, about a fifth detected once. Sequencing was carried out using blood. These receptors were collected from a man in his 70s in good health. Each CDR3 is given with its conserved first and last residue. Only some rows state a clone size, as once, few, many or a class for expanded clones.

CDR3aa: CSAHRDGEQYF
abundance: many
v_gene: TRBV20-1

CDR3aa: CASGVSGAGEQYF
abundance: .
v_gene: TRBV12-5

CDR3aa: CASSLASLPTGELFF
abundance: many
v_gene: TRBV7-9

CDR3aa: CASSPGLGNYHNEQFF
abundance: .
v_gene: TRBV25-1

CDR3aa: CAQQREPYGYTF
abundance: .
v_gene: TRBV7-2

CDR3aa: CASSRFNGTGGYNEQFF
abundance: .
v_gene: TRBV4-3

CDR3aa: CASSFVSSGKSTDTQYF
abundance: .
v_gene: TRBV5-1

CDR3aa: CASSYRGEANEQFF
abundance: many
v_gene: TRBV6-6

CDR3aa: CSVTPSTNEKLFF
abundance: few
v_gene: TRBV29-1

CDR3aa: CASSFRGAGNTIYF
abundance: few
v_gene: TRBV12-3/TRBV12-4

CDR3aa: CASSRGTDYSNQPQHF
abundance: .
v_gene: TRBV6-1

CDR3aa: CSVSPMNQINTQYF
abundance: .
v_gene: TRBV20-1

CDR3aa: CASSSSTSGGPRNQGELFF
abundance: .
v_gene: TRBV12-3/TRBV12-4

CDR3aa: CASSPPGREAFF
abundance: .
v_gene: TRBV18

CDR3aa: CASSGKGQDAFF
abundance: few
v_gene: TRBV2

CDR3aa: CATSRDASVSPLHF
abundance: few
v_gene: TRBV15

CDR3aa: CASSRGQGSAGNTIYF
abundance: few
v_gene: TRBV6-6

CDR3aa: CSARDLVQGDYLGNYGYTF
abundance: once
v_gene: TRBV20-1

CDR3aa: CASSGTGAPTNNEQFF
abundance: .
v_gene: TRBV6-6

CDR3aa: CASSGPLRTGGGSDTQYF
abundance: few
v_gene: TRBV10-2

CDR3aa: CASRPDRASNYGYTF
abundance: .
v_gene: TRBV6-5

CDR3aa: CASTVREVYTEAFF
abundance: few
v_gene: TRBV2

CDR3aa: CASSERGDYGYTF
abundance: many
v_gene: TRBV12-3/TRBV12-4

CDR3aa: CASTDRGPEAFF
abundance: .
v_gene: TRBV12-3/TRBV12-4

CDR3aa: CSARAGQGADNQPQHF
abundance: few
v_gene: TRBV20-1

CDR3aa: CASNHRAPEGTEAFF
abundance: .
v_gene: TRBV2

CDR3aa: CASREGRFRENVLTF
abundance: few
v_gene: TRBV7-8

CDR3aa: CASSHRTNQETQYF
abundance: .
v_gene: TRBV3-1

CDR3aa: CASSPKGGPNEQFF
abundance: .
v_gene: TRBV12-3/TRBV12-4

CDR3aa: CASRGLAGGQDTQYF
abundance: .
v_gene: TRBV3-1

CDR3aa: CASRTFEGGNTEAFF
abundance: .
v_gene: TRBV12-3/TRBV12-4

CDR3aa: CASSKTGTGNNEQFF
abundance: .
v_gene: TRBV25-1

CDR3aa: CASSLVVGGSSYEQYF
abundance: .
v_gene: TRBV11-2

CDR3aa: CASKSGVFQPQHF
abundance: few
v_gene: TRBV6-5

CDR3aa: CASRPSGYPYEQYF
abundance: .
v_gene: TRBV3-1

CDR3aa: CATTPGLSTEAFF
abundance: few
v_gene: TRBV3-1

CDR3aa: CATKSGRNTGELFF
abundance: few
v_gene: TRBV2

CDR3aa: CASSPTLVSQETQYF
abundance: .
v_gene: TRBV18

CDR3aa: CSVDRLADYNEQFF
abundance: .
v_gene: TRBV29-1

CDR3aa: CASSHGQGTDTQYF
abundance: .
v_gene: TRBV18

CDR3aa: CASSSPRGTGVTGELFF
abundance: few
v_gene: TRBV27

CDR3aa: CASSEVPYVPPRDTQYF
abundance: .
v_gene: TRBV6-1

CDR3aa: CASSPSSSGFNEQFF
abundance: .
v_gene: TRBV19

CDR3aa: CASRETDNYGYTF
abundance: few
v_gene: TRBV5-1

CDR3aa: CASKFRAGSTDTQYF
abundance: few
v_gene: TRBV7-2

CDR3aa: CASSRTSGNTDTQYF
abundance: .
v_gene: TRBV7-2

CDR3aa: CASSPKNEQYF
abundance: .
v_gene: TRBV18

CDR3aa: CASSLVPSYNEQFF
abundance: few
v_gene: TRBV12-3/TRBV12-4